Below, one TCR beta chain is given with its context. This CDR3 spans 13 amino acids. Trimming cost V 2 bases and J 4 bases, with 9 bases left between them. Germline V gene sequence: CDR1 MNHNY, CDR2 SVGAGI (reference sequence). This record belongs to a study of blood T cell repertoires in COVID-19. Repertoires were generated with immunoSEQ multiplex PCR, while TCRdb's copy carries only in-frame clones and drops some. The repertoire holds some 400,000 clones, with more than 75% as singletons. The source is a woman under 40 with COVID-19, enrolled during active disease. The sample comprised peripheral blood. The rearrangement uses TRBV6-6 and TRBJ2-7; D possibly corresponds to TRBD1 (6 bases). This CDR3 is CASSYGGLYEQYF. CDR3 nucleotide sequence: TGTGCCAGCAGTTACGGGGGCCTTTACGAGCAGTACTTC.